This T cell receptor (beta chain) appears in the sequencing data of a study of T cells after yellow fever vaccination. As to this clonotype: Its antigen remains unknown.

Study findings and constraints: Contamination of FACS-sorted repertoires by abundant clonotypes from the bulk population could occur.

Each CDR3 protein gets one entry after TCRdb re-called the 5' RACE reads with MiXCR. The table includes under 500,000 distinct CDR3 sequences, 18% detected once. V dropped 1 base and J dropped 8 bases, with 20 bases sitting between them. The CDR3 runs 16 residues. Germline lookup yields CDR1 MGHRA and CDR2 YSYEKL. The J gene is TRBJ1-2, the V gene TRBV4-1, with D possibly matching TRBD1 (5 bases). The origin of this receptor is a man younger than 30 who received the YFV17D yellow fever vaccine. The sample consisted of PBMCs, taken before the yellow fever booster vaccination. The CDR3 nucleotides are TGCGCCAGCAGCCAAGCAGGGCCTTACGGGGAGCGGGGCTACACCTTC. It translates to CASSQAGPYGERGYTF.